Below, 22 T cell receptor beta chains from the same sample are listed, as sequenced in a study of blood T cell repertoires in COVID-19. Generated by immunoSEQ multiplex PCR, the TCRdb table keeps only in-frame clones and is missing some. The data contain 50,000 to 75,000 clones, over 65% of them singletons. The specimen sequenced was peripheral blood. The receptors here all came from a man older than 75 with active or convalescent COVID-19.

The V and J genes are TRBV3-1 (or the pseudogene TRBV3-2) and TRBJ2-3, with TRBD1 as a possible D gene (6 bases). Germline V lookup: CDR1 LGHDT, CDR2 YNNKEL (reference sequence). V lost 0 bases and J lost 2, with 12 bases in between. The CDR3 sequence is 16 residues long. Written as DNA, the CDR3 is TGTGCCAGCAGCCAAGAGACTCAGGGGTACACAGATACGCAGTATTTT. Protein: CASSQETQGYTDTQYF.

CDR3 in amino acids: CASSFGTGTNTGELFF. CDR3 coding DNA: TGCGCCAGCAGCTTCGGGACAGGGACGAACACCGGGGAGCTGTTTTTT. This sequence joins TRBV5-1 and TRBJ2-2; 9 bases are shared with TRBD1. This CDR3 is 16 amino acids long. V lost 2 bases, J lost 0 bases, and 2 bases stayed unmatched. In germline, CDR1 is SGHRS, CDR2 YFSETQ.

The chain couples TRBV5-1 to TRBJ2-2, with 8 bases that match TRBD2. Trimming took 7 bases from V and 8 from J; bases not matched to a gene: 10. The germline V gene has CDR1 SGHRS and CDR2 YFSETQ. The CDR3 totals 14 residues. The CDR3 loop reads CASYSPGLGGELFF. The CDR3 region has the DNA TGCGCCAGCTATTCCCCGGGACTAGGTGGGGAGCTGTTTTTT.

The chain joins TRBV12-5 to TRBJ2-2, with D possibly TRBD2 on 6 matching bases. The CDR3 loop spans 16 amino acids. V lost 2 bases to trimming and J lost 6 bases, with 16 bases between them. Germline V gene lookup returns CDR1 LGHNT and CDR2 FRNRAP. This CDR3 reads CASGLTLATTPGELFF. CDR3 DNA: TGTGCTAGTGGTTTGACCCTAGCGACGACCCCCGGGGAGCTGTTTTTT.

The genes are TRBV7-3 and TRBJ2-3; possibly TRBD1 for D (5 bases). CDR1 is SGHTA and CDR2 is FQGTGA in the germline V gene. This CDR3 contains 14 residues. V was shortened by 8 bases and J by 1 base, with 13 bases between the two germline ends. DNA of the CDR3: TGTGCCAGCGCCCCAGGGTCCGGCACAGATACGCAGTATTTT. It codes for CASAPGSGTDTQYF.

The chain has TRBV5-1 and TRBJ2-1; 7 bases are a match to TRBD1. The V gene's germline CDR1 is SGHRS and CDR2 YFSETQ. The trim removed 4 bases at V and 8 bases at J, leaving 3 bases unmatched. The CDR3 length is 12 residues. CDR3 region: CASSLGTDEQFF. CDR3 coding DNA: TGCGCCAGCAGCCTCGGGACAGATGAGCAGTTCTTC.

This rearrangement joins TRBV5-1 to TRBJ2-3; the match to TRBD2 covers 13 bases. Germline V gene sequence: CDR1 SGHRS, CDR2 YFSETQ. V gave up 4 bases and J gave up 8 bases; unmatched junction bases: 13. This CDR3 spans 17 amino acids. CDR3 protein: CASSRETSGGALSTQYF. The CDR3 nucleotides read TGCGCCAGCAGCCGAGAAACTAGCGGGGGGGCCCTCAGTACGCAGTATTTT.

This clone was seen a few times. The chain employs TRBV19 and TRBJ2-7; 10 bases are shared with TRBD1. Germline values: CDR1 LNHDA, CDR2 SQIVND (reference sequence). The CDR3 covers 13 residues. V gave up 5 bases and J gave up 5 bases; unmatched junction bases: 3. CDR3 sequence reads: CASSRQGANEQYF. In nucleotides, the CDR3 is TGTGCCAGTAGTCGACAGGGGGCTAACGAGCAGTACTTC. The variable domain in full, with the rest retrieved from reference TRBV19 and TRBJ2-7, is DGGITQSPKYLFRKEGQNVTLSCEQNLNHDAMYWYRQDPGQGLRLIYYSQIVNDFQKGDIAEGYSVSREKKESFPLTVTSAQKNPTAFYLCASSRQGANEQYFGPGTRLTVT.

The rearrangement joins TRBV5-4 to TRBJ1-3; no firm D call. The CDR3 totals 15 residues. V was trimmed by 1 base and J by 4 bases, leaving 12 bases between them. Germline V gives CDR1 SGHNT, CDR2 YYREEE (reference sequence). CDR3 protein: CASSLPDLEGNTIYF. DNA of the CDR3: TGTGCCAGCAGCTTGCCGGATCTAGAGGGAAACACCATATATTTT.

The chain links TRBV27 to TRBJ1-2, with TRBD1 identical over 7 bases. The germline CDR1 and CDR2 sequences are MNHEY and SMNVEV (reference sequence). The CDR3 sequence is 14 residues long. The V and J ends lost 5 bases and 4 bases, in that order; junction bases with no gene match: 7. CDR3 sequence reads: CASSPQGQSYGYTF. CDR3 nucleotide sequence: TGTGCCAGCAGTCCCCAGGGACAGAGCTATGGCTACACCTTC.

This clone has just a few counts. V and J are TRBV7-9 and TRBJ1-4; 10 positions agree with TRBD1. V dropped 3 bases and J dropped 7; count of bases not matched to a gene: 5. The CDR3 runs 15 residues. Germline values: CDR1 SEHNR, CDR2 FQNEAQ (reference sequence). CDR3 loop: CASSFGQGDGEKLFF. Here the CDR3 DNA reads TGTGCCAGCAGCTTCGGACAGGGGGACGGTGAAAAACTGTTTTTT. The full variable domain, its missing parts supplied by reference TRBV7-9 and TRBJ1-4, is DTGVSQNPRHKITKRGQNVTFRCDPISEHNRLYWYRQTLGQGPEFLTYFQNEAQLEKSRLLSDRFSAERPKGSFSTLEIQRTEQGDSAMYLCASSFGQGDGEKLFFGSGTQLSVL.

This clone was detected a few times. The gene calls are TRBV7-6 and TRBJ2-5; the D gene is possibly TRBD1 (6 bases). The germline V and J ends were trimmed by 3 bases and 2 bases, with 13 bases remaining between them. The V gene's germline CDR1 is SGHVS and CDR2 FNYEAQ. CDR3 length equals 15 residues. CDR3 region: CASSLGAAYQETQYF. The CDR3 bases are TGTGCCAGCAGCTTGGGGGCAGCCTATCAAGAGACCCAGTACTTC.

The gene calls are TRBV7-9 and TRBJ2-7; D gene unclear. In germline, CDR1 is SEHNR, CDR2 FQNEAQ (reference sequence). This CDR3 spans 14 amino acids. The V and J ends lost 4 bases and 2 bases respectively, with 12 bases between them. CDR3 amino acids: CASSSIAAPYEQYF. CDR3 in DNA: TGTGCCAGCAGCTCAATAGCTGCCCCCTACGAGCAGTACTTC.

The V call is TRBV6-5, the J call TRBJ2-3; tentatively, D is TRBD1 (6 bases). CDR1 is MNHEY and CDR2 is SVGAGI in the germline V gene. V shed 2 bases and J shed 7 bases, with 10 bases lying between them. This CDR3 is 13 amino acids long. CDR3 bases: TGTGCCAGCAGTTACCCGGGACAATATACGCAGTATTTT. Amino acid sequence: CASSYPGQYTQYF.

The rearrangement uses TRBV18 and TRBJ2-2, with a possible D match to TRBD1 (5 bases). The CDR3 sequence is 14 residues long. Germline V gene lookup returns CDR1 KGHSH and CDR2 LQKENI. V lost 5 bases and J 4 bases, leaving 11 bases between the germline ends. The CDR3 is CASSSRGRTGELFF. Written as DNA, the CDR3 is TGTGCCAGCTCATCTAGGGGCCGCACCGGGGAGCTGTTTTTT. The whole variable domain, remainder taken from reference TRBV18 and TRBJ2-2, is NAGVMQNPRHLVRRRGQEARLRCSPMKGHSHVYWYRQLPEEGLKFMVYLQKENIIDESGMPKERFSAEFPKEGPSILRIQQVVRGDSAAYFCASSSRGRTGELFFGEGSRLTVL.

The rearrangement links TRBV12-5 to TRBJ2-2; TRBD1 aligns across 7 bases. CDR1 is LGHNT, CDR2 FRNRAP, per germline. V shed 3 bases and J 0 bases; nucleotides not matched to a gene: 7. CDR3 length: 17 residues. CDR3 protein: CASGFRGQGANTGELFF. The CDR3 region has the DNA TGTGCTAGTGGTTTTCGCGGCCAGGGGGCGAACACCGGGGAGCTGTTTTTT.

The chain uses TRBV18 and TRBJ1-5, with 8 nucleotides matching TRBD1. V lost 4 bases and J lost 5; bases outside the gene matches: 4. The CDR3 is 14 amino acids. Germline V gene lookup returns CDR1 KGHSH and CDR2 LQKENI. In nucleotides, the CDR3 is TGTGCCAGCTCACTTGGACAGGGACATCAGCCCCAGCATTTT. This translates into CASSLGQGHQPQHF. The variable domain in full, with the rest retrieved from reference TRBV18 and TRBJ1-5, is NAGVMQNPRHLVRRRGQEARLRCSPMKGHSHVYWYRQLPEEGLKFMVYLQKENIIDESGMPKERFSAEFPKEGPSILRIQQVVRGDSAAYFCASSLGQGHQPQHFGDGTRLSIL.

The rearrangement uses TRBV10-3 and TRBJ2-2; TRBD1 aligns across 8 bases. CDR1 and CDR2 (germline): ENHRY, SYGVKD. The junction had 10 bases not matched to a gene; V was cut back by 10 bases and J by 3 bases. The CDR3 loop spans 15 amino acids. CDR3 sequence reads: CATTGVNLDTGELFF. In DNA, the CDR3 is TGTGCCACGACAGGGGTTAATTTAGACACCGGGGAGCTGTTTTTT.

This rearrangement joins TRBV29-1 to TRBJ1-5; no reliable D call. Germline lookup yields CDR1 SQVTM and CDR2 ANQGSEA. The CDR3 loop spans 13 amino acids. Trimming took 4 bases from V and 7 from J, leaving 14 bases between them. The CDR3 bases are TGCAGCGTTGGTGCTCTGGGAGGACAGCCCCAGCATTTT. Its protein is CSVGALGGQPQHF.

About this clone: A single base separates this from a much larger clone, so it may be a read error. This CDR3 is also generated by other DNA sequences in the sample. This chain's CDR3 is CASSQGILAGETYEQYF. CDR3 coding DNA: TGCGCCAGCAGCCAAGGAATACTAGCGGGGGAGACCTACGAGCAATACTTC. The chain combines TRBV4-1 with TRBJ2-7; 11 nucleotides line up with TRBD2. The CDR3 totals 17 residues. The germline gives CDR1 MGHRA, CDR2 YSYEKL.

The chain recombines TRBV6-4 with TRBJ1-1; D is unclear. From germline, CDR1 is MRHNA and CDR2 SNTAGT. The V gene lost 7 bases and the J gene lost 8 bases, with 17 bases spanning the gap. The CDR3 covers 13 residues. The CDR3 loop is CASKIGPGGEAFF. CDR3 in DNA: TGTGCCAGCAAAATCGGCCCCGGAGGAGAAGCTTTCTTT.

In its sample, this clone ranks as medium-sized. The rearrangement joins TRBV10-2 to TRBJ2-7; maybe TRBD2 (5 bases). The CDR3 covers 13 residues. The ends were cut back, 4 bases at V and 7 bases at J, with 14 bases in the middle. Germline assignment: CDR1 WSHSY and CDR2 SAAADI. As DNA, the CDR3 is TGCGCCAGCAGTGGGCTACTTTCGGGGGAGCAGTACTTC. Amino acid sequence: CASSGLLSGEQYF.